The text below deals with one T cell receptor (beta chain). As yet, its antigen is unknown. Some clones are missing from TCRdb's copy, which holds only in-frame ones; the method was immunoSEQ multiplex PCR. The table shows roughly 350,000 clones, with roughly 91% occurring only once. In germline, CDR1 is SGHNT, CDR2 YYREEE (reference sequence). Trimming stripped 6 bases from V and 4 bases from J, with 16 bases between. There are 14 residues in the CDR3. This entry belongs to a study of Ad26.COV2.S vaccination and SARS-CoV-2 variants. Study overall: Participants got Ad26.COV2.S intramuscularly, once or twice 56 days apart. Points from the study as a whole: Relative to placebo recipients, vaccine recipients exhibited elevated spike-specific TCR breadth.

Treatment described: around 19 received Ad26.COV2.S at low or high dose, single or two shots; 5 received placebo; per-sample allocation not given. Samples analyzed were those drawn on day 63 after the first vaccine or placebo injection. An Ad26 vector was used to express Wuhan-strain SARS-CoV-2 spike as the vaccine. The chain employs TRBV5-4 and TRBJ1-2; D gene uncertain. The material sequenced was peripheral blood, taken in a trial of Ad26.COV2.S vaccine versus placebo. The source of this sequence is a person between 18 and 65 years old who received the Ad26.COV2.S COVID-19 vaccine or a placebo. The CDR3 here is CASTESGSSYGYTF. As DNA, the CDR3 is TGTGCCAGCACCGAGTCGGGGAGCTCCTATGGCTACACCTTC.